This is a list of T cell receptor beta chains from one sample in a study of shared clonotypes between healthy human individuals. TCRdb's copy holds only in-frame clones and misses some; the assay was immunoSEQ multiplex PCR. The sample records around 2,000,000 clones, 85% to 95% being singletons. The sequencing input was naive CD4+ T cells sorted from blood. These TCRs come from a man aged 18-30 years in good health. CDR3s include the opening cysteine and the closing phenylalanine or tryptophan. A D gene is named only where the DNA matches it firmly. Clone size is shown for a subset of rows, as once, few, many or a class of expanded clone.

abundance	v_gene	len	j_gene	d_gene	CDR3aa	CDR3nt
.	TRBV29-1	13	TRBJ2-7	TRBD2	CSVLAVLSYEQYF	TGCAGCGTGCTAGCGGTACTCTCCTACGAGCAGTACTTC
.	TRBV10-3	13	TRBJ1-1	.	CAISESLNTEAFF	TGTGCCATCAGTGAGTCCCTGAACACTGAAGCTTTCTTT
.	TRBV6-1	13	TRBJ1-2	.	CASSESGDYGYTF	TGTGCCAGCAGTGAATCAGGGGACTATGGCTACACCTTC
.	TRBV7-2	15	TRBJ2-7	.	CASSFWDRGGDEQYF	TGTGCCAGCAGCTTCTGGGACCGGGGCGGGGACGAGCAGTACTTC
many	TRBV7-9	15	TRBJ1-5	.	CASSLVGDSNQPQHF	TGTGCCAGCAGCTTGGTAGGGGACAGCAATCAGCCCCAGCATTTT
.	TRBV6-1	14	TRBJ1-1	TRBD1	CASSRGRGDTEAFF	TGTGCCAGTAGCAGGGGGCGCGGTGACACTGAAGCTTTCTTT
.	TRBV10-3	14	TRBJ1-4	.	CAISDGGGGEKLFF	TGTGCCATCAGTGACGGGGGTGGCGGTGAAAAACTGTTTTTT
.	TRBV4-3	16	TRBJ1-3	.	CASSQAGTPGENTIYF	TGCGCCAGCAGCCAGGCCGGGACGCCTGGGGAAAACACCATATATTTT
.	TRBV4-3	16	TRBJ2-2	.	CASSQDGGLVTGELFF	TGCGCCAGCAGCCAGGACGGGGGTTTGGTCACCGGGGAGCTGTTTTTT
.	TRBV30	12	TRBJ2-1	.	CAWSSPGDEQFF	TGTGCCTGGAGTTCTCCAGGGGATGAGCAGTTCTTC
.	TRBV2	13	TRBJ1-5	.	CASSSDSNQPQHF	TGTGCCAGCAGTTCGGACAGCAATCAGCCCCAGCATTTT
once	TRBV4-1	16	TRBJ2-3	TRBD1	CASSQDPGQYTDTQYF	TGCGCCAGCAGCCAAGACCCGGGACAGTACACAGATACGCAGTATTTT
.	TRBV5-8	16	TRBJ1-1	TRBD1	CASITVAGQGVSEAFF	TGTGCCAGCATCACTGTCGCGGGACAGGGAGTGTCTGAAGCTTTCTTT
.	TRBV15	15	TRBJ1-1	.	CATSLWTDKNTEAFF	TGTGCCACCAGCCTATGGACAGATAAGAACACTGAAGCTTTCTTT
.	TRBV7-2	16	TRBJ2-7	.	CASSPRGGPTTYEQYF	TGTGCCAGCAGCCCCCGTGGGGGTCCGACTACCTACGAGCAGTACTTC
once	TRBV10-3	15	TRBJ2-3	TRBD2	CAISEAGGQGDTQYF	TGTGCCATCAGTGAGGCGGGAGGGCAAGGCGATACGCAGTATTTT
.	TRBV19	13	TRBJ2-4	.	CASSIRTFEFQYF	TGTGCCAGTAGTATTCGGACGTTCGAGTTTCAGTACTTC
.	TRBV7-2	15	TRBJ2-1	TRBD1	CASSLGSGQYNEQFF	TGTGCCAGCAGCTTAGGGTCGGGACAGTACAATGAGCAGTTCTTC
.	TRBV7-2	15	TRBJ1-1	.	CASSTSGALNTEAFF	TGTGCCAGCAGCACTTCAGGGGCCTTGAACACTGAAGCTTTCTTT
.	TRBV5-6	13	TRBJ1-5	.	CASSRRLNQPQHF	TGTGCCAGCAGCAGAAGGTTGAATCAGCCCCAGCATTTT
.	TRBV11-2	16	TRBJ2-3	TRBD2	CASSSGLAGTVDTQYF	TGTGCCAGCAGCTCCGGACTAGCGGGGACGGTAGATACGCAGTATTTT
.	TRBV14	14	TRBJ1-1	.	CASSQSTVNTEAFF	TGTGCCAGCAGCCAGTCGACGGTGAACACTGAAGCTTTCTTT
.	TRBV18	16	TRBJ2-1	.	CASSRGPTSSYNEQFF	TGTGCCAGCTCACGTGGACCAACTTCCTCCTACAATGAGCAGTTCTTC
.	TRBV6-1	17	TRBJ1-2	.	CASSELGGMVLNYGYTF	TGTGCCAGCAGTGAACTCGGGGGGATGGTGCTTAACTATGGCTACACCTTC
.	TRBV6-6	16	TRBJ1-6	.	CASSYSSWVEASPLHF	TGTGCCAGCAGTTACTCTTCCTGGGTGGAGGCTTCACCCCTCCACTTT
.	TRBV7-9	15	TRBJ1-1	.	CASSLAGGAWTEAFF	TGTGCCAGCAGCTTAGCGGGGGGCGCATGGACTGAAGCTTTCTTT
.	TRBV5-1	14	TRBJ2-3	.	CASSLEKSTDTQYF	TGCGCCAGCAGCTTGGAAAAGAGCACAGATACGCAGTATTTT
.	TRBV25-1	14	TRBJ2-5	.	CASSEYLGGKTQYF	TGTGCCAGCAGTGAATATTTAGGGGGAAAGACCCAGTACTTC
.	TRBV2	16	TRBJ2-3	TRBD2	CASSPGTGGRTDTQYF	TGTGCCAGCAGTCCCGGTACGGGGGGACGCACAGATACGCAGTATTTT
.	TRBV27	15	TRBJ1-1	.	CASRNPRGTKKEAFF	TGTGCCAGCAGGAACCCTAGAGGGACGAAGAAAGAAGCTTTCTTT
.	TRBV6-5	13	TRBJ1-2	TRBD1	CASSRTGGSGYTF	TGTGCCAGCAGCAGGACAGGGGGCTCTGGCTACACCTTC
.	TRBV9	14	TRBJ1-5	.	CASSVTGGNQPQHF	TGTGCCAGCAGCGTGACAGGAGGCAATCAGCCCCAGCATTTT
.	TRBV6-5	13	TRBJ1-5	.	CASRRNWNQPQHF	TGTGCCAGCAGGAGGAACTGGAATCAGCCCCAGCATTTT
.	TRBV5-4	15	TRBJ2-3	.	CASSLARDDTDTQYF	TGTGCCAGCAGCTTGGCCAGGGACGACACAGATACGCAGTATTTT
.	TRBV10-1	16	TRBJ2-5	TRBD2	CASSESQAGVRETQYF	TGCGCCAGCAGTGAGTCGCAGGCGGGGGTCAGAGAGACCCAGTACTTC
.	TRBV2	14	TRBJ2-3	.	CASSRDLYTDTQYF	TGTGCCAGCTCGCGGGACCTATATACAGATACGCAGTATTTT
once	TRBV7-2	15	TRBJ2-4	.	CASSLDLLAKNIQYF	TGTGCCAGCAGCTTAGACCTGTTAGCCAAAAACATTCAGTACTTC
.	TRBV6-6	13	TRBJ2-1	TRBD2	CASTAGVYNEQFF	TGTGCCAGCACGGCGGGAGTCTACAATGAGCAGTTCTTC
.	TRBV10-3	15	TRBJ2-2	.	CAISDAGQNTGELFF	TGTGCCATCAGTGACGCAGGACAAAACACCGGGGAGCTGTTTTTT
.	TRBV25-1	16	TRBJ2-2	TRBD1	CASSSRGLRGTGELFF	TGTGCCAGCAGTAGCAGGGGGCTGCGAGGCACCGGGGAGCTGTTTTTT
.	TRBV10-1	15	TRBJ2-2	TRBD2	CASSSSGRDTGELFF	TGCGCCAGCAGTTCTAGCGGGAGGGACACCGGGGAGCTGTTTTTT
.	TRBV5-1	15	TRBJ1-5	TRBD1	CASSLGTASNQPQHF	TGCGCCAGCAGCCTAGGGACAGCTAGCAATCAGCCCCAGCATTTT
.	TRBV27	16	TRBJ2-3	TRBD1	CASSPGTGGDADTQYF	TGTGCCAGCAGTCCGGGGACAGGGGGCGATGCAGATACGCAGTATTTT
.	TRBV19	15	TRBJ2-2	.	CASSIDWGGTGELFF	TGTGCCAGTAGTATAGACTGGGGCGGGACCGGGGAGCTGTTTTTT